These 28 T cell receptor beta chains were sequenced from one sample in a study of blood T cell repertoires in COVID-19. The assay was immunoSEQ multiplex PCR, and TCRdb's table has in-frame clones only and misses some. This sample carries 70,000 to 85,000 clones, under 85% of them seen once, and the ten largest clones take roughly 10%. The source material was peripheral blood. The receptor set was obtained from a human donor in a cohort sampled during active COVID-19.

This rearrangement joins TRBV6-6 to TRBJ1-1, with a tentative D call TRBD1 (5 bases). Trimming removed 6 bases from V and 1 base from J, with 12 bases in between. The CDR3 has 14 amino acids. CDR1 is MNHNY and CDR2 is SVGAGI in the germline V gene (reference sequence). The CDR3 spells CASSNGGENTEAFF. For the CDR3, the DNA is TGTGCCAGCAGCAACGGGGGGGAGAACACTGAAGCTTTCTTT.

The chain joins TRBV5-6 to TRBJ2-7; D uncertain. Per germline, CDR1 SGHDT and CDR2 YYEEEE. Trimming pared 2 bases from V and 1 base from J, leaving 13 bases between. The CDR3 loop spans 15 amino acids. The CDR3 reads CASSLTVTLSYEQYF. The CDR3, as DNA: TGTGCCAGCAGCTTAACAGTGACCCTATCCTACGAGCAGTACTTC.

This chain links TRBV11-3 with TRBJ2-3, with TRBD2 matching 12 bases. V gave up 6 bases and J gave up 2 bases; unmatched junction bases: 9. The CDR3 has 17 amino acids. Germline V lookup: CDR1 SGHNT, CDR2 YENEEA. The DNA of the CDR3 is TGTGCCAGCAGTTTACTAGCGGGAGGTCCTCCCACAGATACGCAGTATTTT. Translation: CASSLLAGGPPTDTQYF. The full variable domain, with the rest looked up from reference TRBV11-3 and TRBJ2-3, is EAGVVQSPRYKIIEKKQPVAFWCNPISGHNTLYWYLQNLGQGPELLIRYENEEAVDDSQLPKDRFSAERLKGVDSTLKIQPAELGDSAVYLCASSLLAGGPPTDTQYFGPGTRLTVL.

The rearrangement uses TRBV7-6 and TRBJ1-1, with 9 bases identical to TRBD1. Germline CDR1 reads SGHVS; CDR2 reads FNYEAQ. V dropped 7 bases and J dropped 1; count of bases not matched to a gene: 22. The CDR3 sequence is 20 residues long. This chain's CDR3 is CASTLTGGDPPWRGNTEAFF. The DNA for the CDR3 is TGTGCCAGCACCCTAACAGGGGGCGACCCGCCCTGGCGTGGGAACACTGAAGCTTTCTTT. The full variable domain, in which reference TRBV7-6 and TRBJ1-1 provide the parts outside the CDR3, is GAGVSQSPRYKVTKRGQDVALRCDPISGHVSLYWYRQALGQGPEFLTYFNYEAQQDKSGLPNDRFSAERPEGSISTLTIQRTEQRDSAMYRCASTLTGGDPPWRGNTEAFFGQGTRLTVV.

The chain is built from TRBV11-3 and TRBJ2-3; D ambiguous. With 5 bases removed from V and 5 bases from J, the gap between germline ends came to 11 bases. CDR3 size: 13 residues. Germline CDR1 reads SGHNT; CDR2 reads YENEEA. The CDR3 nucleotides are TGTGCCAGCAGCGCACACCCCCGAGATACGCAGTATTTT. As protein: CASSAHPRDTQYF.

The CDR3 DNA sequence: TGTGCCACCAGGGGGGGGCAGGGTGTGTATGGCTACACCTTC. Encoded protein: CATRGGQGVYGYTF. The chain carries TRBV2 and TRBJ1-2; TRBD1 matches at 7 bases. J was trimmed by 5 bases and V by 10 bases; bases with no gene match: 13. There are 14 residues in the CDR3. Per the germline V gene, CDR1 is SNHLY and CDR2 is FYNNEI.

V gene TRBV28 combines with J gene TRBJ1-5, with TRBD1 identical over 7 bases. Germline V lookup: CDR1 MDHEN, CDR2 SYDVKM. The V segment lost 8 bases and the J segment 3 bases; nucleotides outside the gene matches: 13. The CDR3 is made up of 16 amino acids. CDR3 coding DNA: TGTGCCAGCCATTCCCCCGGGACAGCAATCAATCAGCCCCAGCATTTT. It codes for CASHSPGTAINQPQHF. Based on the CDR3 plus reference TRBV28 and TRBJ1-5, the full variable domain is DVKVTQSSRYLVKRTGEKVFLECVQDMDHENMFWYRQDPGLGLRLIYFSYDVKMKEKGDIPEGYSVSREKKERFSLILESASTNQTSMYLCASHSPGTAINQPQHFGDGTRLSIL.

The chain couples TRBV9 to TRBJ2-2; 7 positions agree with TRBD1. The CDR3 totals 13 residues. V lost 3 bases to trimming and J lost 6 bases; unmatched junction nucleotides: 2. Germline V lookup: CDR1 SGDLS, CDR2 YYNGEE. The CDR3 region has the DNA TGTGCCAGCAGCGCTCAGGGGGCCGGGGAGCTGTTTTTT. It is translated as CASSAQGAGELFF.

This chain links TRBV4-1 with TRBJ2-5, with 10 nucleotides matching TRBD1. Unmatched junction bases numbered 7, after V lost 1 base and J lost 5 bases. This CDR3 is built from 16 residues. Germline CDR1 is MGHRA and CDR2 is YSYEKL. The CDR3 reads CASSQGPWGQGETQYF. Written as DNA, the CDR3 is TGCGCCAGCAGCCAAGGTCCTTGGGGACAGGGGGAGACCCAGTACTTC.

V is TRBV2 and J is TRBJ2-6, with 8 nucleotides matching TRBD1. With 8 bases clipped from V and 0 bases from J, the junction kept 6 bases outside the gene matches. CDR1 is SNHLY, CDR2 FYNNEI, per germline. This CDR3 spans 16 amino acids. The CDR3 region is CASFPGQASGANVLTF. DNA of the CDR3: TGTGCCAGCTTCCCGGGACAGGCCTCTGGGGCCAACGTCCTGACTTTC.

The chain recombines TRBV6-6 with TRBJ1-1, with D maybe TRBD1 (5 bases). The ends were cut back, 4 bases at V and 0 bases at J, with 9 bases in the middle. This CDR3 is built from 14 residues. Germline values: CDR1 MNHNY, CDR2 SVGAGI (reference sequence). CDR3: CASSWGGMNTEAFF. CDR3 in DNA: TGTGCCAGCAGTTGGGGGGGGATGAACACTGAAGCTTTCTTT.

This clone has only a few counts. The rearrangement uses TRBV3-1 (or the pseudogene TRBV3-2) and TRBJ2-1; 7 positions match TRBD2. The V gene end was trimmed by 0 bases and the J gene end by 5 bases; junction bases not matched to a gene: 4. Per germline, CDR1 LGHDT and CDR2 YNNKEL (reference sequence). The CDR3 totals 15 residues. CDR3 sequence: CASSQETSVDNEQFF. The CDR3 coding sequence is TGTGCCAGCAGCCAAGAAACTAGCGTGGACAATGAGCAGTTCTTC.

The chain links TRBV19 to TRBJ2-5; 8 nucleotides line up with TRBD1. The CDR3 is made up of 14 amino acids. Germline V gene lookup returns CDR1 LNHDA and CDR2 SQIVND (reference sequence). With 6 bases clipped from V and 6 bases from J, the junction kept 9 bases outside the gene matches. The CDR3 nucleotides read TGTGCCAGTAGAACGACAGGGGCGGAGAAGACCCAGTACTTC. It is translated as CASRTTGAEKTQYF.

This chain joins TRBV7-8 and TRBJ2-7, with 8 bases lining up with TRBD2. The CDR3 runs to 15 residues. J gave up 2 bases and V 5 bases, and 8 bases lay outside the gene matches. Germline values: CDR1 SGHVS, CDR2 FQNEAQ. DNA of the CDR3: TGTGCCAGCAGCAAACTTAGCGGGGTTACCTACGAGCAGTACTTC. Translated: CASSKLSGVTYEQYF.

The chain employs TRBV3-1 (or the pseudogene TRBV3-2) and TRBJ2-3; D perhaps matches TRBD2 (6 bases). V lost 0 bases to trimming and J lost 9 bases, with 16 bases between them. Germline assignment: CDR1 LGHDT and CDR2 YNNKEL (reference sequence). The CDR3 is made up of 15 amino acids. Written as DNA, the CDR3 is TGTGCCAGCAGCCAAGATTTGGGCTCAGGGAGGACGCAGTATTTT. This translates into CASSQDLGSGRTQYF.

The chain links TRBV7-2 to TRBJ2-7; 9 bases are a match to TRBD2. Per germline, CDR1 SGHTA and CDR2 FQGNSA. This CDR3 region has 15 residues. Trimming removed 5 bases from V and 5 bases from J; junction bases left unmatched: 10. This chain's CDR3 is CASSPRWVAGDEQYF. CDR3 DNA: TGTGCCAGCAGCCCCCGGTGGGTAGCGGGGGACGAGCAGTACTTC.

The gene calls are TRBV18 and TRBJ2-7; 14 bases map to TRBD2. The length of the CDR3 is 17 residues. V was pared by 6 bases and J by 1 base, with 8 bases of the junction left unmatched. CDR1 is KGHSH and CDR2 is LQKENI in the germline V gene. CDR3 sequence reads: CASSPTSGGESSYEQYF. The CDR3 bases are TGTGCCAGCTCTCCGACTAGCGGGGGGGAAAGTTCCTACGAGCAGTACTTC.

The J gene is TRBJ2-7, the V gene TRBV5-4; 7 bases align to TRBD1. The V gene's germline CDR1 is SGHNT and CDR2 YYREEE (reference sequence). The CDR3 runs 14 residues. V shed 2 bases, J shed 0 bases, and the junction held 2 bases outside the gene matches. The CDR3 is CASSLRGPSYEQYF. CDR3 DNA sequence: TGTGCCAGCAGCTTAAGGGGGCCCTCCTACGAGCAGTACTTC. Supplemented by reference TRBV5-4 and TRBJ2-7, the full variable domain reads ETGVTQSPTHLIKTRGQQVTLRCSSQSGHNTVSWYQQALGQGPQFIFQYYREEENGRGNFPPRFSGLQFPNYSSELNVNALELDDSALYLCASSLRGPSYEQYFGPGTRLTVT.

In nucleotides, the CDR3 is TGTGCCAGCAGCTTCCTAGGGGGGAACACCGGGGAGCTGTTTTTT. This encodes CASSFLGGNTGELFF. This chain connects TRBV5-4 to TRBJ2-2, with D possibly matching TRBD1 (6 bases). The germline V and J ends were trimmed by 2 bases and 1 base, with 9 bases remaining between them. Germline CDR1 SGHNT, CDR2 YYREEE (reference sequence). CDR3 size: 15 residues.

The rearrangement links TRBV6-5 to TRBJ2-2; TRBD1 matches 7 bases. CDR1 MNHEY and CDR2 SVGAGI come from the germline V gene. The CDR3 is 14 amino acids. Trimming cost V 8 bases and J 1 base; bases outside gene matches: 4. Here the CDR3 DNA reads TGTGCCAGCGGCCGACAGGGGAACACCGGGGAGCTGTTTTTT. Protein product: CASGRQGNTGELFF.

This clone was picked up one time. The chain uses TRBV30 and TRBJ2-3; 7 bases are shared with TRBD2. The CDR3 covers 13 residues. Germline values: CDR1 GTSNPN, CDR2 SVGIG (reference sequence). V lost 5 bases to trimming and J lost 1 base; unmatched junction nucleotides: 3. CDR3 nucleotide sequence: TGTGCCTGGGGACTAGATGGCACAGATACGCAGTATTTT. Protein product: CAWGLDGTDTQYF. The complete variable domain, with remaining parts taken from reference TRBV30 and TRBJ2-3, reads SQTIHQWPATLVQPVGSPLSLECTVEGTSNPNLYWYRQAAGRGLQLLFYSVGIGQISSEVPQNLSASRPQDRQFILSSKKLLLSDSGFYLCAWGLDGTDTQYFGPGTRLTVL.

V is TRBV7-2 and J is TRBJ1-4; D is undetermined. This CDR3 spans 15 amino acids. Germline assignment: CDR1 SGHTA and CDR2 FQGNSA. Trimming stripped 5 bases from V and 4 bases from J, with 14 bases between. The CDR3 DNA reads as TGTGCCAGCAGCCCCCGTCGGGGTGATAATGAAAAACTGTTTTTT. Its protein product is CASSPRRGDNEKLFF.

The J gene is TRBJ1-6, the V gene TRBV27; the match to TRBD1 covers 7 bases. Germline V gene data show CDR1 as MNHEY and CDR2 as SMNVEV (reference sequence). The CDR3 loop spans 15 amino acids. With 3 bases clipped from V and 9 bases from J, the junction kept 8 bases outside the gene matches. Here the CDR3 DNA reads TGTGCCAGCAGTTTTCGCGACAGGGCTGCTTCACCCCTCCACTTT. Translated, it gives CASSFRDRAASPLHF.

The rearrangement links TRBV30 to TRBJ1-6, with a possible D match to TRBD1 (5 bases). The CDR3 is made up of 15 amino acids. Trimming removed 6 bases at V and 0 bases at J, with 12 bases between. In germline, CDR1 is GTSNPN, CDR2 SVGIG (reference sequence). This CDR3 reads CACGQGGSYNSPLHF. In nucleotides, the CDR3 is TGTGCCTGTGGGCAGGGAGGCTCCTATAATTCACCCCTCCACTTT.

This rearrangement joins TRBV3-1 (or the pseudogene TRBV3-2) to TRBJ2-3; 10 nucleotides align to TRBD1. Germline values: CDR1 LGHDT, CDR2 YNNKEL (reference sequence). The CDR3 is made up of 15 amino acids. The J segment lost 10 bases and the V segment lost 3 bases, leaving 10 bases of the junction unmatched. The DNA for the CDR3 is TGTGCCAGCAGCCAGGCTGGGACAGGGGACGCCGCGCAGTATTTT. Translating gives CASSQAGTGDAAQYF.

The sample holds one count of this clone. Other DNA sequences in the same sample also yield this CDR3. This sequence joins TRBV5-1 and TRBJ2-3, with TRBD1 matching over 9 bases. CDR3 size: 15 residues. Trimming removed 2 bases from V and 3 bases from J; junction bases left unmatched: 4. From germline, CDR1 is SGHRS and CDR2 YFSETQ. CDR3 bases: TGCGCCAGCAGCTTAGGACAGGGGAGGACAGATACGCAGTATTTT. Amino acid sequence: CASSLGQGRTDTQYF.

The CDR3 is CASSLAPDRPTDTQYF. Written as DNA, the CDR3 is TGTGCCAGCAGCTTGGCCCCGGACAGGCCCACAGATACGCAGTATTTT. The rearrangement links TRBV7-9 to TRBJ2-3; TRBD1 aligns across 7 bases. The CDR3 runs to 16 residues. V lost 3 bases and J lost 2; bases outside the gene matches: 8. CDR1 and CDR2 (germline): SEHNR, FQNEAQ (reference sequence). Full variable domain (missing parts from reference TRBV7-9 and TRBJ2-3): DTGVSQNPRHKITKRGQNVTFRCDPISEHNRLYWYRQTLGQGPEFLTYFQNEAQLEKSRLLSDRFSAERPKGSFSTLEIQRTEQGDSAMYLCASSLAPDRPTDTQYFGPGTRLTVL.

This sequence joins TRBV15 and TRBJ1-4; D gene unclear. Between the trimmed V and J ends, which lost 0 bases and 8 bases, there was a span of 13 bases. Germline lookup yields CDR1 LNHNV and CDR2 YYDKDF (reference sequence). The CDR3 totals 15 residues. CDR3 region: CATSRDVGGTEKLFF. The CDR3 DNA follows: TGTGCCACCAGCAGAGACGTGGGAGGAACCGAAAAACTGTTTTTT.